This TCR beta chain was identified during a study of cytomegalovirus exposure and HLA in healthy donors. Notes on the study in general: The majority of TCR sequences were rare, yet some public TCRs appeared in many donors. Sequencing artifact likely explains a cluster of highly shared sequence variants.

This CDR3 spans 13 amino acids. CDR1 is SGHVS, CDR2 FNYEAQ, per germline. The ends lost 3 bases at V and 7 bases at J; junction bases unmatched: 2. As for this clone: Its antigen remains unidentified.

Primers for the PCR totalled 60 Vbeta and 13 Jbeta. The protocol was immunoSEQ multiplex PCR, while the TCRdb copy is restricted to in-frame clones and leaves out a portion. Altogether hundreds of thousands of clones are present, around two thirds being singletons, with the ten largest covering under 3%. The sample was PBMCs. This chain uses TRBV7-6 with TRBJ1-1, with 10 bases that match TRBD1. The TCR comes from a female donor in good health and CMV-seronegative. Here the CDR3 DNA reads TGTGCCAGCAGCTTGGGACAGGGGATTGAAGCTTTCTTT. This translates into CASSLGQGIEAFF.